The 24 T cell receptor beta chains listed next were all sequenced from one sample in a study of breast tumors, draining lymph nodes, adjacent tissues. Samples came from axillary lymph nodes draining the breast cancer. TCRdb passed the multiplex PCR reads through MiXCR, listing each CDR3 protein once. The sample contains around 230,000 distinct CDR3 sequences, under 35% of which appear only once. Sequenced material: axillary lymph node tissue. The origin of the receptors is a female donor with breast cancer. Some clones in this sample may be carry-over from other donors' samples.

The table lists this clonotype with a count of one. This could be a read error, since a much larger clone is one nucleotide away. Written as DNA, the CDR3 is TGTGCCAGCAGTTATACCGGGGGGACGAACACCGGGGGGCTGTTTTTT. This encodes CASSYTGGTNTGGLFF. V and J are TRBV6-6 and TRBJ2-2; 7 bases match TRBD2. In germline, CDR1 is MNHNY, CDR2 SVGAGI (reference sequence). The CDR3 contains 16 residues.

To note about this clonotype: At one of its ends the junction is not consistent with the germline gene, which may arise from a read error. Written as DNA, the CDR3 is TGTGCCAGTAGAGGTAGCGGGAGGGGAACAGGTACGCAGTATTTT. Translated: CASRGSGRGTGTQYF. V is TRBV19 and J is TRBJ2-3; 11 positions match TRBD2. CDR1 LNHDA and CDR2 SQIVND come from the germline V gene (reference sequence). The CDR3 sequence is 15 residues long.

This clonotype was recorded many times. The chain joins TRBV4-2 to TRBJ2-6; weak D call: TRBD1 (5 bases). The V end was cut by 0 bases, the J end by 0 bases, with 18 bases between. The CDR3 consists of 20 residues. Germline CDR1 LGHNA, CDR2 YNFKEQ. The CDR3 DNA reads as TGTGCCAGCAGCCAAGAGGCCCCCCAGGGCCTGAGCTCTGGGGCCAACGTCCTGACTTTC. The encoded protein is CASSQEAPQGLSSGANVLTF.

About this clonotype itself: Sequence at one end of the junction differs from germline and may be a read error. The gene calls are TRBV7-2 and TRBJ1-2; D is possibly TRBD1 (5 bases). This CDR3 contains 15 residues. Germline CDR1 is SGHTA and CDR2 is FQGNSA. As DNA, the CDR3 is TGTGCCAGCAGCCAAGGGATCAGGGACGGCTATGGCTACCCCTTC. This translates into CASSQGIRDGYGYPF.

This clonotype was counted at least ten times. As DNA, the CDR3 is TGTGCCAGCAGCTTAGACGGGGCGGGTACCGGGGAGCTGTTTTTT. Translation: CASSLDGAGTGELFF. The rearrangement joins TRBV11-2 to TRBJ2-2; D might be TRBD1 or TRBD2, each matching 5 bases. The germline gives CDR1 SGHAT, CDR2 FQNNGV. This CDR3 has 15 amino acids. The V end was cut by 0 bases, the J end by 5 bases, with 10 bases between. Full variable domain (remainder filled in from reference TRBV11-2 and TRBJ2-2): EAGVAQSPRYKIIEKRQSVAFWCNPISGHATLYWYQQILGQGPKLLIQFQNNGVVDDSQLPKDRFSAERLKGVDSTLKIQPAKLEDSAVYLCASSLDGAGTGELFFGEGSRLTVL.

The table lists this clonotype with many counts. At one boundary the junction diverges from the germline segment, which might be a read error. The V gene is TRBV9, the J gene TRBJ2-3, with 7 bases matching TRBD2. This CDR3 spans 15 amino acids. Looked up from germline, CDR1 is SGDLS and CDR2 is YYNGEE. The CDR3 loop reads CASSVDGGSIDTQYF. The CDR3 nucleotides read TGTGCCAGCAGCGTAGATGGCGGGAGCATAGATACGCAGTATTTT. Variable domain in full (rest from reference TRBV9 and TRBJ2-3): DSGVTQTPKHLITATGQRVTLRCSPRSGDLSVYWYQQSLDQGLQFLIQYYNGEERAKGNILERFSAQQFPDLHSELNLSSLELGDSALYFCASSVDGGSIDTQYFGPGTRLTVL.

This clonotype was observed at least ten times. The chain recombines TRBV11-3 with TRBJ2-1, with D perhaps TRBD1 (6 bases). Germline V lookup: CDR1 SGHNT, CDR2 YENEEA. Trimming pared 6 bases from V and 1 base from J, leaving 13 bases between. The CDR3 has 15 residues. The CDR3, as DNA: TGTGCCAGCAGTTCCGAGGGGGATTCCTACAATGAGCAGTTCTTC. Amino acid sequence: CASSSEGDSYNEQFF.

The V and J genes are TRBV7-2 and TRBJ1-2; D is undetermined. Trimming stripped 5 bases from V and 4 bases from J, with 14 bases between. CDR3 size: 14 residues. In germline, CDR1 is SGHTA, CDR2 FQGNSA. CDR3 sequence reads: CASSPGGGSYGYTF. The DNA for the CDR3 is TGTGCCAGCAGCCCCGGTGGTGGCAGCTATGGCTACACCTTC.

Notes on this clonotype: No conserved phenylalanine or tryptophan ends this CDR3, so it is likely a read error. The chain combines TRBV7-6 with TRBJ2-1, with 8 bases identical to TRBD2. With 5 bases clipped from V and 3 bases from J, the junction kept 3 bases outside the gene matches. Germline V gives CDR1 SGHVS, CDR2 FNYEAQ. There are 14 residues in the CDR3. In nucleotides, the CDR3 is TGTGCCAGCAGCCAAGCGGGAGTCTACAATGAGCAGTTCCTC. Translating it yields CASSQAGVYNEQFL.

V gene TRBV15 combines with J gene TRBJ2-7, with D possibly being TRBD2 (6 bases). CDR1 is LNHNV and CDR2 is YYDKDF in the germline V gene (reference sequence). V was pared by 3 bases and J by 4 bases, with 13 bases between. The length of the CDR3 is 14 residues. The CDR3 protein is CATSRRLGVYEQYF. Written as DNA, the CDR3 is TGTGCCACCAGCAGGAGACTAGGCGTTTACGAGCAGTACTTC.

The sample holds many counts of this clonotype. The chain carries TRBV19 and TRBJ2-2; D is possibly TRBD1 or TRBD2 (8 bases each). The CDR3 sequence is 18 residues long. CDR1 and CDR2 from the germline V gene are LNHDA and SQIVND (reference sequence). V lost 7 bases to trimming and J lost 7 bases, with 28 bases between them. CDR3 bases: TGTGCCAGTAAGGGACGCAGGGGGCGACTAGCGTTAGGCGGGGAGCTGTTTTTT. Protein: CASKGRRGRLALGGELFF.

This clonotype came up many times. The V call is TRBV10-1, the J call TRBJ2-1, with D perhaps given as TRBD1 or TRBD2 (5 bases each). Germline-derived CDR1 and CDR2 are WNHNN and SYGVQD (reference sequence). Deletions cut 0 bases from V and 10 bases from J, with 13 bases between. The CDR3 totals 14 residues. CDR3 amino acids: CASSESGPSGEQFF. The CDR3 bases are TGCGCCAGCAGTGAGTCGGGACCATCTGGAGAGCAGTTCTTC.

V is TRBV6-4 and J is TRBJ2-2, with 11 bases aligning to TRBD1. The V segment lost 5 bases and the J segment 2 bases; nucleotides outside the gene matches: 4. Germline CDR1 is MRHNA and CDR2 is SNTAGT. The CDR3 covers 16 residues. Written as DNA, the CDR3 is TGTGCCAGCAGTTCCGGGACAGGGGGTAACACCGGGGAGCTGTTTTTT. It encodes CASSSGTGGNTGELFF.

Notes on this clonotype: At one boundary the junction diverges from the germline segment, which might be a read error. The genes are TRBV9 and TRBJ2-5; D might be TRBD1 (5 bases). Germline V CDR1 and CDR2: SGDLS, YYNGEE. The CDR3 is 14 residues long. CDR3 in DNA: TGTGCCAGCAGCCTAGGACACAGCCAAGAGACCCAGTCCTTC. It is translated as CASSLGHSQETQSF.

This clonotype was observed a handful of times. This chain links TRBV7-2 with TRBJ1-1; D gene ambiguous. The V end was cut by 2 bases, the J end by 0 bases, with 4 bases between. This CDR3 comprises 13 residues. Germline V lookup: CDR1 SGHTA, CDR2 FQGNSA. CDR3 residues: CASSLWVNTEAFF. CDR3 coding DNA: TGTGCCAGCAGCTTATGGGTGAACACTGAAGCTTTCTTT.

This clonotype appeared once. The rearrangement uses TRBV19 and TRBJ2-3; D may correspond to TRBD1 or TRBD2 (5 bases each). Trimming shortened V by 3 bases and J by 11 bases, and 24 bases separated the two germline ends. Germline CDR1 LNHDA, CDR2 SQIVND (reference sequence). The CDR3 is 16 amino acids. CDR3 sequence reads: CASSMTGTLTYNEQYF. In nucleotides, the CDR3 is TGTGCCAGTAGTATGACCGGGACCCTCACCTACAATGAGCAGTATTTT.

A few counts support this clonotype. The CDR3 protein is CASSLLDRRQQDGYTF. The CDR3, as DNA: TGTGCCAGCAGTTTATTAGACAGAAGGCAGCAGGATGGCTACACCTTC. The chain employs TRBV28 and TRBJ1-2; tentative D call: TRBD1 (5 bases). CDR1 is MDHEN and CDR2 is SYDVKM in the germline V gene. The CDR3 contains 16 residues. V was clipped by 1 base and J by 6 bases, with 18 bases between them.

Details on this clonotype: Since a much larger clone is just one base distant, this may be a read error. As the CDR3 is not closed by the conserved phenylalanine or tryptophan, this likely results from a read error. The V gene is TRBV7-9, the J gene TRBJ2-1; no clear D gene. The germline CDR1 and CDR2 sequences are SEHNR and FQNEAQ (reference sequence). Trimming cost V 0 bases and J 5 bases, with 8 bases left between them. The CDR3 contains 14 residues. This CDR3 is CASSLARNNNEQFL. In DNA form, the CDR3 reads TGTGCCAGCAGCTTAGCGAGGAATAACAATGAGCAGTTCCTC.

V usage is TRBV10-3 and J usage is TRBJ2-6; 7 positions match TRBD1. This CDR3 comprises 14 residues. Germline trimming cut 5 bases from V and 4 bases from J; bases unmatched to any gene: 2. The germline gives CDR1 ENHRY, CDR2 SYGVKD. This CDR3 reads CAISSGQGANVLTF. In DNA form, the CDR3 reads TGTGCCATCAGTTCGGGACAGGGGGCCAACGTCCTGACTTTC.

The chain links TRBV19 to TRBJ1-2; D gene unclear. This CDR3 region has 13 residues. Trimming cost V 3 bases and J 4 bases, with 9 bases left between them. Germline V gene data show CDR1 as LNHDA and CDR2 as SQIVND (reference sequence). CDR3 sequence (DNA): TGTGCCAGTAGTATGGGCCTGCCCTATGGCTACACCTTC. Translated: CASSMGLPYGYTF.

The chain recombines TRBV7-2 with TRBJ2-1, with a weak D call TRBD2 (5 bases). This CDR3 is 15 amino acids long. V lost 7 bases to trimming and J lost 0 bases, with 13 bases between them. Per germline, CDR1 SGHTA and CDR2 FQGNSA. CDR3 region: CASNHYGISYNEQFF. DNA of the CDR3: TGTGCCAGCAACCACTACGGGATCTCCTACAATGAGCAGTTCTTC.

The V call is TRBV2, the J call TRBJ2-5; 9 bases agree with TRBD1. The trim removed 6 bases at V and 2 bases at J, leaving 4 bases unmatched. Germline CDR1 and CDR2: SNHLY and FYNNEI. The CDR3 is 14 amino acids. The CDR3, as DNA: TGTGCCAGCAGGGTGGGACAGGGACAAGAGACCCAGTACTTC. It translates to CASRVGQGQETQYF.

This clonotype was counted at least ten times. V is TRBV24-1 and J is TRBJ2-1; D may be TRBD2 (6 bases). Germline V gene data show CDR1 as KGHDR and CDR2 as SFDVKD. The CDR3 spans 16 residues. V was shortened by 1 base and J by 0 bases, with 9 bases between the two germline ends. This CDR3 is CATSDFLGSSYNEQFF. As DNA, the CDR3 is TGTGCCACCAGTGATTTCCTCGGGAGCTCCTACAATGAGCAGTTCTTC.

Many counts were recorded for this clonotype. The gene calls are TRBV20-1 and TRBJ2-7; D may correspond to TRBD1 or TRBD2 (5 bases each). The germline V gene encodes CDR1 DFQATT and CDR2 SNEGSKA (reference sequence). Between the trimmed V and J ends, which lost 0 bases and 12 bases, there was a span of 24 bases. This CDR3 region has 15 residues. This CDR3 reads CSARDSARDGLTRYF. The CDR3 coding sequence is TGCAGTGCTAGAGATTCTGCCAGGGACGGATTAACCCGGTACTTC.